This T cell receptor beta chain was captured in a study of shared clonotypes between healthy human individuals. Study observations and caveats: The small donor group covered limited genetic and exposure diversity.

The CDR3 is 14 amino acids. Germline trimming cut 6 bases from V and 6 bases from J; bases unmatched to any gene: 8. Germline V lookup: CDR1 MNHEY, CDR2 SVGAGI. TCRdb's table, derived via immunoSEQ multiplex PCR, lists solely in-frame clones and lacks some. Of under 600,000 clones detected, around 81% appear once; the ten largest clones hold 12%. The donor cohort consisted entirely of Caucasian adults residing in Nashville, Tennessee. As to this clone: Its antigen is not identified.

The chain joins TRBV6-5 to TRBJ1-2, with TRBD1 identical over 9 bases. The sample taken for sequencing was PBMCs. This clonotype originated in a woman aged 40-49 years in good health. Some clones in this sample may be carry-over from other donors' samples. The CDR3, as DNA: TGTGCCAGCAGACCCGGACAGGGGATTGATGGCTACACCTTC. Its protein is CASRPGQGIDGYTF.